The 5 T cell receptor beta chains presented below share a single source sample, sequenced in a study of T-cell reconstitution after alpha-beta-depleted transplantation in children. Preparing the TCRbeta library involved the use of unique molecular identifiers. TCRdb re-called the PCR reads with MiXCR, one entry per CDR3 protein. The repertoire includes under 140,000 distinct CDR3 sequences, about 9.4% of them detected once, and about 7.3% sits in the top ten. This specimen consisted of PBMCs from the stem cell graft donor, obtained from the stem cell graft. These receptors were collected from a human donor who donated a stem cell graft to a child with acute lymphoblastic leukemia.

The chain employs TRBV20-1 and TRBJ1-3; D remains unclear. Germline CDR1 DFQATT, CDR2 SNEGSKA (reference sequence). This CDR3 spans 11 amino acids. V dropped 0 bases and J dropped 7 bases, with 4 bases sitting between them. The CDR3: CSAREWNTIYF. The CDR3 region has the DNA TGCAGTGCTAGAGAGTGGAACACCATATATTTT.

This clonotype came up many times. Written as DNA, the CDR3 is TGCGCCAGCAGCCTGGGAAGCGTGGCCAAAAACATTCAGTACTTC. Translation: CASSLGSVAKNIQYF. The rearrangement joins TRBV5-1 to TRBJ2-4; D not resolved. Deletions cut 4 bases from V and 1 base from J, with 12 bases between. Germline lookup yields CDR1 SGHRS and CDR2 YFSETQ. The CDR3 length is 15 residues. Full variable domain (outside the CDR3, taken from reference TRBV5-1 and TRBJ2-4): KAGVTQTPRYLIKTRGQQVTLSCSPISGHRSVSWYQQTPGQGLQFLFEYFSETQRNKGNFPGRFSGRQFSNSRSEMNVSTLELGDSALYLCASSLGSVAKNIQYFGAGTRLSVL.

The sample holds many counts of this clonotype. The chain employs TRBV7-2 and TRBJ1-6; perhaps TRBD1 as D (5 bases). From germline, CDR1 is SGHTA and CDR2 FQGNSA. The CDR3 is 16 residues long. V lost 2 bases, J lost 1 base, and 9 bases lay in between. DNA for the CDR3: TGTGCCAGCAGCTTACAAGGGGTTTCCTATAATTCACCCCTCCACTTT. This translates into CASSLQGVSYNSPLHF. Combining the CDR3 with reference TRBV7-2 and TRBJ1-6 gives the whole variable domain GAGVSQSPSNKVTEKGKDVELRCDPISGHTALYWYRQSLGQGLEFLIYFQGNSAPDKSGLPSDRFSAERTGGSVSTLTIQRTQQEDSAVYLCASSLQGVSYNSPLHFGNGTRLTVT.

In its sample, this clonotype was seen many times. This rearrangement joins TRBV6-5 to TRBJ2-7; the D gene is possibly TRBD1 (6 bases). CDR3 size: 15 residues. With 0 bases removed from V and 1 base from J, the gap between germline ends came to 10 bases. Germline assignment: CDR1 MNHEY and CDR2 SVGAGI. DNA for the CDR3: TGTGCCAGCAGTTACTCCCTGGACAGTTCCTACGAGCAGTACTTC. Translating gives CASSYSLDSSYEQYF.

Remarks on this clonotype: One base away lies a much larger clone, so this may be a sequencing read error. The chain couples TRBV5-1 to TRBJ2-7; 9 positions match TRBD2. This CDR3 is built from 17 residues. CDR1 is SGHRS and CDR2 is YFSETQ in the germline V gene. With V trimmed by 2 bases and J by 0 bases, 9 bases remained unmatched. The CDR3: CASSFEWLAGTSYEQYF. DNA for the CDR3: TGCGCCAGCAGCTTTGAGTGGCTAGCGGGGACCTCCTACGAGCAGTACTTC.